The entry below describes one T cell receptor beta chain. The data are from a study of radiotherapy plus CTLA-4 blockade in lung cancer. CDR3 length equals 15 residues. From germline, CDR1 is KGHSH and CDR2 LQKENI. The trim removed 3 bases at V and 5 bases at J, leaving 7 bases unmatched. TCRdb's copy holds only in-frame clones and misses some; the assay was immunoSEQ multiplex PCR. The sample contains about 48,000 clones, approximately 86% of which appear only once. This sample comprised peripheral blood, obtained from a patient treated with radiotherapy plus ipilimumab. The chain couples TRBV18 to TRBJ2-5; 9 nucleotides match TRBD1. The sequence was collected from a human donor with non-small cell lung cancer that progressed on radiotherapy plus ipilimumab. Some clones in this sample may be carry-over from other donors' samples. The CDR3 sequence: CASSPGTGRKETQYF. DNA of the CDR3: TGTGCCAGCTCACCCGGGACAGGGAGGAAGGAGACCCAGTACTTC.